This T cell receptor beta chain was documented in a study of T-cell memory formation after mild COVID-19. TCRdb re-analysed the 5' RACE reads in MiXCR, keeping a single row per CDR3 protein. The sample lists almost 350,000 distinct CDR3 sequences, less than 25% occurring once. Sequencing used PBMCs or a T cell subset sorted from them (not recorded which). The receptor was derived from a young man who had mild COVID-19 (a few samples of this study predate the infection). Cell type and time point are not known.

The CDR3 loop reads CASSLVGDGELFF. The CDR3, as DNA: TGTGCCAGCAGCTTAGTAGGGGACGGGGAGCTGTTTTTT. This chain joins TRBV7-2 and TRBJ2-2, with D perhaps matching TRBD1 (5 bases). The CDR3 covers 13 residues. Germline-derived CDR1 and CDR2 are SGHTA and FQGNSA. V was shortened by 1 base and J by 7 bases, with 7 bases between the two germline ends.